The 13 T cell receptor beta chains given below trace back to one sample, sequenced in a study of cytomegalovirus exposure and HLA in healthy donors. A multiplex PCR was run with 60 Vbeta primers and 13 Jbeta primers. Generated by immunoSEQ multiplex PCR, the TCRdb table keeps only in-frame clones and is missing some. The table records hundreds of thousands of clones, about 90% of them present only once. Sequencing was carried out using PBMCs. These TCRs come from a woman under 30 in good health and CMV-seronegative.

The CDR3 loop is CASRIEGVSYEQYF. As DNA, the CDR3 is TGTGCCAGCAGAATCGAGGGAGTCTCCTACGAGCAGTACTTC. This chain connects TRBV2 to TRBJ2-7; D might be TRBD2 (5 bases). This CDR3 has 14 residues. Germline assignment: CDR1 SNHLY and CDR2 FYNNEI. V was clipped by 6 bases and J by 0 bases, with 12 bases between them.

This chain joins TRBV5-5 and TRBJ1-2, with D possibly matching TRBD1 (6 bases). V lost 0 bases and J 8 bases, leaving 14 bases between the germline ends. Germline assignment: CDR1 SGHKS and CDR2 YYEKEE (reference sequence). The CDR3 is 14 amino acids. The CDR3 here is CASSLGTALRGYTF. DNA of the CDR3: TGTGCCAGCAGCTTGGGGACAGCCCTTCGGGGCTACACCTTC.

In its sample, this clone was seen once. CDR3 amino acids: CAISATASNEKLFF. CDR3 sequence (DNA): TGTGCCATCAGTGCGACAGCTTCTAATGAAAAACTGTTTTTT. The chain carries TRBV10-3 and TRBJ1-4; TRBD1 might be the D (5 bases). This CDR3 region has 14 residues. Trimming pared 4 bases from V and 3 bases from J, leaving 9 bases between. Germline CDR1 reads ENHRY; CDR2 reads SYGVKD.

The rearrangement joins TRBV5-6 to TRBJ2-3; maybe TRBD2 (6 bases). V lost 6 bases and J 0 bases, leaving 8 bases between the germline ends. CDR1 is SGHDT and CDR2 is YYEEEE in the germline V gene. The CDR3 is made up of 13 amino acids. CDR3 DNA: TGTGCCAGCACCGGGACTAGCACAGATACGCAGTATTTT. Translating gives CASTGTSTDTQYF.

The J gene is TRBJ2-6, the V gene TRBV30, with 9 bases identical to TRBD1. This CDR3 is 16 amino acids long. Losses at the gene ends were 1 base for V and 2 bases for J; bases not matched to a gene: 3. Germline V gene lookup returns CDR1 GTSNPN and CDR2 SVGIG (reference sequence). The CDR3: CAWSGTGGTGANVLTF. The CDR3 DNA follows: TGTGCCTGGAGTGGCACAGGGGGCACTGGGGCCAACGTCCTGACTTTC.

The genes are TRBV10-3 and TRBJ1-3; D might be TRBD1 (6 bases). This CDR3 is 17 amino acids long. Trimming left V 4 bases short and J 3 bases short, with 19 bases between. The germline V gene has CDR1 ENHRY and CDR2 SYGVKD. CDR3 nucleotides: TGTGCCATCAGTGGGCCGTTCAGGGGTATTGTTGGAAACACCATATATTTT. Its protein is CAISGPFRGIVGNTIYF.

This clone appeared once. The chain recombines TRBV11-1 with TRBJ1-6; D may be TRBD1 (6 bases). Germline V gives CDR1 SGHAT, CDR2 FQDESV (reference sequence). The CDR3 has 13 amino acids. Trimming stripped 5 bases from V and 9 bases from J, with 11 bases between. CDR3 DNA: TGTGCCAGCAGCCGAAACAGGGCTTCACCCCTCCACTTT. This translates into CASSRNRASPLHF.

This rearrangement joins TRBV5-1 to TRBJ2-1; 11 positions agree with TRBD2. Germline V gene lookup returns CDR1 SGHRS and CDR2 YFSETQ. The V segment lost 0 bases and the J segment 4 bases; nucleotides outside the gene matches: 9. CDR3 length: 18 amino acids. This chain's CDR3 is CASSLGVAGGPEYNEQFF. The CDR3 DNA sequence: TGCGCCAGCAGCTTGGGAGTAGCGGGGGGGCCAGAATACAATGAGCAGTTCTTC.

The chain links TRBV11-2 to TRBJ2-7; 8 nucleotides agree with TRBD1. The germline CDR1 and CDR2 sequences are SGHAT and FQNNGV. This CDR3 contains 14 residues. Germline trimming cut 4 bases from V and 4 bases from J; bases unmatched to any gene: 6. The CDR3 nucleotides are TGTGCCAGCAGCTCCGGACAGGGACAGTACGAGCAGTACTTC. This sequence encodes CASSSGQGQYEQYF.

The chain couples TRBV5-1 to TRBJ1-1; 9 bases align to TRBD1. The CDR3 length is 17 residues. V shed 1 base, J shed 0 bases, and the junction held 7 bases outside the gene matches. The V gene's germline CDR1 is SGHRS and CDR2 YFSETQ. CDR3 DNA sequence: TGCGCCAGCAGCTTGTTTTCGACAGGGGGGGTGAACACTGAAGCTTTCTTT. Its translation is CASSLFSTGGVNTEAFF.

The CDR3 protein is CASRNRGDSEAFF. The CDR3, as DNA: TGCGCCAGCAGGAACAGGGGCGATTCTGAAGCTTTCTTT. The chain couples TRBV10-1 to TRBJ1-1; the match to TRBD1 covers 7 bases. Unmatched junction bases numbered 7, after V lost 6 bases and J lost 6 bases. The CDR3 consists of 13 residues. Per the germline V gene, CDR1 is WNHNN and CDR2 is SYGVQD (reference sequence).

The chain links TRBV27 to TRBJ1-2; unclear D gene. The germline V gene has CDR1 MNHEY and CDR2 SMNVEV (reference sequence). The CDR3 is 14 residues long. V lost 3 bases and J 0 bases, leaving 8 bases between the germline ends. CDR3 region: CASSFTGANYGYTF. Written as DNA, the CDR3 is TGTGCCAGCAGTTTTACCGGTGCTAACTATGGCTACACCTTC.

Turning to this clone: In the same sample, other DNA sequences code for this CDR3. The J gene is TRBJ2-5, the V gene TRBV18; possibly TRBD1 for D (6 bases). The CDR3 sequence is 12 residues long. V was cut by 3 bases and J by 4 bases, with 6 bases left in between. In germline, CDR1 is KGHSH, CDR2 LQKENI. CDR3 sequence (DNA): TGTGCCAGCTCACCCAGGGGAGAGACCCAGTACTTC. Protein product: CASSPRGETQYF. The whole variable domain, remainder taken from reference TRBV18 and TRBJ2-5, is NAGVMQNPRHLVRRRGQEARLRCSPMKGHSHVYWYRQLPEEGLKFMVYLQKENIIDESGMPKERFSAEFPKEGPSILRIQQVVRGDSAAYFCASSPRGETQYFGPGTRLLVL.